This entry describes one T cell receptor beta chain. This CDR3 has 15 amino acids. Germline lookup yields CDR1 MNHNS and CDR2 SASEGT. V was shortened by 1 base and J by 1 base, with 10 bases between the two germline ends. The data belong to a study of blood T cell repertoires in COVID-19. Overall study context: COVID-19 samples collected from the United States, Italy and Spain covered acute and convalescent phases. Nucleic acid was either cDNA or gDNA, and it came from T cells, B-cell-depleted T cells, or PBMCs.

Seattle patient enrollment occurred during active infection, with longitudinal follow-up thereafter. As originally analysed: Nucleated cell number was recorded as an estimate derived from reference gene primer amplification. Sequencing used immunoSEQ multiplex PCR; TCRdb keeps in-frame clones, though not all of them. V, J and clone size were drawn from that table, and D and trimming were deduced from the DNA. The profile shows 270,000 or so clones, roughly 91% of them singletons. This receptor was identified in a woman in her 30s with COVID-19, enrolled during active disease. The V call is TRBV6-1, the J call TRBJ1-1; the D is unclear. The specimen sequenced was peripheral blood. CDR3 bases: TGTGCCAGCAGTGAAGGCGGGGATAAGAACACTGAAGCTTTCTTT. Its protein is CASSEGGDKNTEAFF.